This T cell receptor (beta chain) stems from a study of cytomegalovirus exposure and HLA in healthy donors. This cohort consisted of healthy bone marrow donors. Notes on the study in general: Among CMV-associated TCR beta chains, most appeared HLA-restricted in a later analysis. Prediction of most subjects' HLA-A and HLA-B alleles by TCR beta sequences was reportedly accurate.

Trimming shortened V by 7 bases and J by 0 bases, and 15 bases separated the two germline ends. CDR3 length: 15 amino acids. The V gene's germline CDR1 is MNHEY and CDR2 SMNVEV (reference sequence). A multiplex PCR was run with 60 Vbeta primers and 13 Jbeta primers. Profiling relied on immunoSEQ multiplex PCR, and the TCRdb table lists in-frame clones only, not all of them. The repertoire table contains about 88,000 clones. As for this clone: Its target is not known.

The sample was PBMCs. This clonotype was sampled from a girl aged 10 to 17 in good health and CMV-seropositive. This rearrangement joins TRBV27 to TRBJ1-1; D is unresolved. CDR3 protein: CASKEGYGLNTEAFF. The DNA of the CDR3 is TGTGCCAGCAAGGAGGGATACGGTTTGAACACTGAAGCTTTCTTT.